A selection of T cell receptor beta chains follows, all from one sample in a study of cytomegalovirus exposure and HLA in healthy donors. Method: immunoSEQ multiplex PCR; TCRdb's copy keeps in-frame clones and lacks some. The table lists under 300,000 clones, around 85% of them singletons, with roughly 1% in the top ten. The sample was PBMCs. The receptors were sampled from a woman aged 18-30 years in good health and CMV-seronegative. CDR3s include the opening cysteine and the closing phenylalanine or tryptophan. Fields, in order: V gene, clone size, J gene, D gene, CDR3 DNA, CDR3 protein. The D gene is left open where the match is weak. Only some rows state a clone size, as once, few, many or a class for expanded clones.

TRBV27	.	TRBJ2-1	TRBD2	TGTGCCAGCAGCCACCTAGCGGGATACAATGAGCAGTTCTTC	CASSHLAGYNEQFF
TRBV5-1	.	TRBJ1-1	TRBD1	TGCGCCAGCAGCTCGGCCGGACAGGGTCGGACTGAAGCTTTCTTT	CASSSAGQGRTEAFF
TRBV30	.	TRBJ1-6	.	TGTGCCTGGAGTTCTTCGGACAGTACCTATAATTCACCCCTCCACTTT	CAWSSSDSTYNSPLHF
TRBV6-5	once	TRBJ1-1	TRBD1	TGTGCCAGCAGCCAAGGACAGGGGGCAGAAGCTTTCTTT	CASSQGQGAEAFF
TRBV7-9	.	TRBJ1-1	TRBD1	TGTGCCAGCAGCTTAGCAACAGGGGGCTCTAAAGCTTTCTTT	CASSLATGGSKAFF
TRBV28	.	TRBJ1-1	.	TGTGCCAGCAGATTACCATTGGGGGGAACTGAAGCTTTCTTT	CASRLPLGGTEAFF
TRBV4-1	.	TRBJ1-2	TRBD1	TGCGCCAGCAATTCTCCGGGACAGCATTATGGCTACACCTTC	CASNSPGQHYGYTF
TRBV21-1	.	TRBJ2-7	.	TGTGCCAGCAGCAAAGCCCTAAAGACAGTTCGAATCCACGAGCAGTACTTC	CASSKALKTVRIHEQYF
TRBV19	.	TRBJ1-1	.	TGTGCCAGTAGTAGATCGGCAGGGACTGAAGCTTTCTTT	CASSRSAGTEAFF
TRBV11-2	.	TRBJ2-5	TRBD2	TGTGCCAGCAGCTCTATTGGGGAGGGTAGGAAGACCCAGTACTTC	CASSSIGEGRKTQYF
TRBV6-5	.	TRBJ2-7	TRBD2	TGTGCCAGCAGTTACTCGACCCTAGCGGGGGCCTACGAGCAGTACTTC	CASSYSTLAGAYEQYF